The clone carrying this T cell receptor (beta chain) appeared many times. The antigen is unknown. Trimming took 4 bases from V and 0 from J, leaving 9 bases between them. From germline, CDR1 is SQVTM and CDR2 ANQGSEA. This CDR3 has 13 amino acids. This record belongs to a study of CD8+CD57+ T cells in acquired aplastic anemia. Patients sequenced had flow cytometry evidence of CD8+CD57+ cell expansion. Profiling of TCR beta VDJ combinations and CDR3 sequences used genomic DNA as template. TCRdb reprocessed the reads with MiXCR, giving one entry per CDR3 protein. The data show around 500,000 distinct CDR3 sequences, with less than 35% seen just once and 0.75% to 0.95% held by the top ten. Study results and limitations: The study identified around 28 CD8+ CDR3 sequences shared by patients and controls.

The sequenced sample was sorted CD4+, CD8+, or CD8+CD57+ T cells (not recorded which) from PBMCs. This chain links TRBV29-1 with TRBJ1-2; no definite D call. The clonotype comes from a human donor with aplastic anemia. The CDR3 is CSVGLQPNYGYTF. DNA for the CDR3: TGCAGCGTTGGGTTACAGCCTAACTATGGCTACACCTTC.